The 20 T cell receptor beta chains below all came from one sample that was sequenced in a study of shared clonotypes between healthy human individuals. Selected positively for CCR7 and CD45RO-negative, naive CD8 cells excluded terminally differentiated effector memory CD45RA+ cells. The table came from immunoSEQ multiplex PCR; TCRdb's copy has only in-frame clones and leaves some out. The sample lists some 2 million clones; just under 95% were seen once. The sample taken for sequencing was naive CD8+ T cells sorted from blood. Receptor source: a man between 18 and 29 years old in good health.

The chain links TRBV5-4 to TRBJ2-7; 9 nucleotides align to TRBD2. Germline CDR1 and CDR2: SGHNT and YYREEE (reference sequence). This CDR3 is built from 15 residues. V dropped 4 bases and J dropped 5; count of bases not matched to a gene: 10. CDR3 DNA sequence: TGTGCCAGCAGCCTTAGCGGGAGAGGACTAAACGAGCAGTACTTC. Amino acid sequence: CASSLSGRGLNEQYF. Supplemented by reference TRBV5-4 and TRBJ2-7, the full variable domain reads ETGVTQSPTHLIKTRGQQVTLRCSSQSGHNTVSWYQQALGQGPQFIFQYYREEENGRGNFPPRFSGLQFPNYSSELNVNALELDDSALYLCASSLSGRGLNEQYFGPGTRLTVT.

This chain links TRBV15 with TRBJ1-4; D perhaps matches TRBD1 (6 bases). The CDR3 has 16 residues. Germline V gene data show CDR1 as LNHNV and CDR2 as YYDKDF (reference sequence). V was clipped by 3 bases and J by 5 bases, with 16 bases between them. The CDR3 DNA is TGTGCCACCAGCAGGGAAGGACAGCCCCTGAATGAAAAACTGTTTTTT. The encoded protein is CATSREGQPLNEKLFF.

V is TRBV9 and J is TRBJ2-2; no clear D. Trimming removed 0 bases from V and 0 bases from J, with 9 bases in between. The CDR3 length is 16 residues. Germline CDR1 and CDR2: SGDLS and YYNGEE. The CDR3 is CASSVVVSANTGELFF. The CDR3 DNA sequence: TGTGCCAGCAGCGTAGTGGTCAGCGCGAACACCGGGGAGCTGTTTTTT.

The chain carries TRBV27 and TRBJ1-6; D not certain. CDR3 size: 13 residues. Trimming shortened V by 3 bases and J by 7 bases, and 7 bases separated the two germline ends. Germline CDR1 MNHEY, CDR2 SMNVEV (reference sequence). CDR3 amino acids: CASSLIGNSPLHF. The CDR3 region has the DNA TGTGCCAGCAGTTTGATCGGGAATTCACCCCTCCACTTT.

In DNA form, the CDR3 reads TGTGCCACCAGCAGAGTCACCGGGGAGCTGTTTTTT. As protein: CATSRVTGELFF. The V call is TRBV15, the J call TRBJ2-2; D unresolved. This CDR3 is 12 amino acids long. Germline V gene lookup returns CDR1 LNHNV and CDR2 YYDKDF (reference sequence). The V end was cut by 1 base, the J end by 4 bases, with 1 base between.

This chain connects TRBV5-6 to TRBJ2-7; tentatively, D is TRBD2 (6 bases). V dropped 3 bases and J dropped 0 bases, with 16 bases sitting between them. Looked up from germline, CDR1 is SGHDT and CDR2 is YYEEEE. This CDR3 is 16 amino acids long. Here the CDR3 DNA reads TGTGCCAGCAGCTCCCTCCTGGGCGGGAACTCCTACGAGCAGTACTTC. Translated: CASSSLLGGNSYEQYF.

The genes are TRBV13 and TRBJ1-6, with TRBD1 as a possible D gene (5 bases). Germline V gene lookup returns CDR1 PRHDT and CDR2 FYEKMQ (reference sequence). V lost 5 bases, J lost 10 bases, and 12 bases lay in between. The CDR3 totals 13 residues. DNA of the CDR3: TGTGCCAGCAGCATTACCCGACAGTCACCCCTCCACTTT. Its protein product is CASSITRQSPLHF.

DNA for the CDR3: TGTGCCAGCACTCTAGCGGGAGGCTCCTACGAGCAGTACTTC. Its protein product is CASTLAGGSYEQYF. The chain carries TRBV6-5 and TRBJ2-7; 11 nucleotides agree with TRBD2. V shed 7 bases and J 0 bases; nucleotides not matched to a gene: 2. The CDR3 extends over 14 amino acids. CDR1 is MNHEY and CDR2 is SVGAGI in the germline V gene.

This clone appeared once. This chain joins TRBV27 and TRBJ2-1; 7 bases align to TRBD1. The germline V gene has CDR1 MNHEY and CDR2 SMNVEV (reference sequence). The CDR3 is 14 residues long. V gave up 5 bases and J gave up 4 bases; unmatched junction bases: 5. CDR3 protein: CASSRRDSYNEQFF. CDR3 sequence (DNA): TGTGCCAGCAGTCGCCGGGACAGTTACAATGAGCAGTTCTTC.

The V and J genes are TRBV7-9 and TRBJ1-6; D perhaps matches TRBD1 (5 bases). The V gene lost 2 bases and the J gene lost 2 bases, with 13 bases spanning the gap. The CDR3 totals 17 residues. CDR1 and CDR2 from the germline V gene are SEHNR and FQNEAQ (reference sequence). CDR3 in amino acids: CASSLRRVETYNSPLHF. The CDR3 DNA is TGTGCCAGCAGCTTACGCAGGGTTGAAACCTATAATTCACCCCTCCACTTT.

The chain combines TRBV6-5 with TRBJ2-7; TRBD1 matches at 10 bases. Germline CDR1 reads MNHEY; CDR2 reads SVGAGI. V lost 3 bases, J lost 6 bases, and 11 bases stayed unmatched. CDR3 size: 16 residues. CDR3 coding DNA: TGTGCCAGCAGTTATTGGGGACAGGGGCGCTCCATCGAGCAGTACTTC. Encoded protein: CASSYWGQGRSIEQYF.

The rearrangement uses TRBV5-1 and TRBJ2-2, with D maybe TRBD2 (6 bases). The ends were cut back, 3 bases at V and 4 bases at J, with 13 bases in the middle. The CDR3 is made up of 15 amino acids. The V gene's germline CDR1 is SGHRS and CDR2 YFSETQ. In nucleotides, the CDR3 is TGCGCCAGCAGCTGGAGGGGTCAGGCCACCGGGGAGCTGTTTTTT. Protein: CASSWRGQATGELFF.

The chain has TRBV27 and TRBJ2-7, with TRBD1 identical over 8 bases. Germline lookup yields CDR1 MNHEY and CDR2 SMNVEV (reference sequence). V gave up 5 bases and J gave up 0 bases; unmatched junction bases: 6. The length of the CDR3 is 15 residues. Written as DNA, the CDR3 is TGTGCCAGCAGTCTCAACGGACAGGGCTCCTACGAGCAGTACTTC. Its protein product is CASSLNGQGSYEQYF.

The DNA for the CDR3 is TGTGCCAGCAGTCCACGGACTAGCGGGGGACAAGAGACCCAGTACTTC. Protein: CASSPRTSGGQETQYF. The chain couples TRBV28 to TRBJ2-5; 13 nucleotides line up with TRBD2. CDR3 length equals 16 residues. J gave up 2 bases and V 5 bases, and 5 bases lay outside the gene matches. Germline CDR1 reads MDHEN; CDR2 reads SYDVKM.

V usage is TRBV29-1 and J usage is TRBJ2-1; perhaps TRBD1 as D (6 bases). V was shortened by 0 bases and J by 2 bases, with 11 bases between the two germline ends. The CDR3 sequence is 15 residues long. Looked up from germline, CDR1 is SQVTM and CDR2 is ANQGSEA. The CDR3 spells CSVEDRGGPYNEQFF. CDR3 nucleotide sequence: TGCAGCGTTGAAGATCGTGGGGGCCCCTACAATGAGCAGTTCTTC.

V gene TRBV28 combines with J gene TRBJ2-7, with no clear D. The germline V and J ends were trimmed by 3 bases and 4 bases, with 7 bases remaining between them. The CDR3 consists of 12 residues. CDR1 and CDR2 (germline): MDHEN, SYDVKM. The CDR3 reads CASSLWVYEQYF. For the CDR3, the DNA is TGTGCCAGCAGTTTGTGGGTTTACGAGCAGTACTTC.

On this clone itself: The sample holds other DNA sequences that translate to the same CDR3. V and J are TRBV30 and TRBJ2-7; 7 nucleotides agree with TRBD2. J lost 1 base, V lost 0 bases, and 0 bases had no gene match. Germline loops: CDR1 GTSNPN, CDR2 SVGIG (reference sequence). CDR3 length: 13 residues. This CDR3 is CAWSVGGSYEQYF. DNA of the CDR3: TGTGCCTGGAGTGTCGGGGGGTCCTACGAGCAGTACTTC.

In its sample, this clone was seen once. CDR3 coding DNA: TGTGCCAGCAGTTACGAGGGGGGGGAGCGCAACAATGAGCAGTTCTTC. Its protein is CASSYEGGERNNEQFF. J is TRBJ2-1 and V is TRBV6-5; D perhaps matches TRBD2 (7 bases). CDR1 is MNHEY, CDR2 SVGAGI, per germline. CDR3 length: 16 amino acids. Trimming removed 2 bases at V and 5 bases at J, with 16 bases between.

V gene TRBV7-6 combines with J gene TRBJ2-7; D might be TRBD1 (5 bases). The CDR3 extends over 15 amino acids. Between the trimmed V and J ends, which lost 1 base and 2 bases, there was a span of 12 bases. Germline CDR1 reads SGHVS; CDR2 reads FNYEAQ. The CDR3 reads CASSLDSGAPYEQYF. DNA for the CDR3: TGTGCCAGCAGCTTAGATTCTGGGGCCCCCTACGAGCAGTACTTC.

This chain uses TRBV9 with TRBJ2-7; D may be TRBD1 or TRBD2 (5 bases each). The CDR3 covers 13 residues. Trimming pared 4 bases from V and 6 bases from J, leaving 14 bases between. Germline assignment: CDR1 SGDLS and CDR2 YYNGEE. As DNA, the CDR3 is TGTGCCAGCAGCTCCCCTAATGGGGGCGAGCAGTACTTC. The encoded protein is CASSSPNGGEQYF. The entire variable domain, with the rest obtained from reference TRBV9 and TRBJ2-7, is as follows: DSGVTQTPKHLITATGQRVTLRCSPRSGDLSVYWYQQSLDQGLQFLIQYYNGEERAKGNILERFSAQQFPDLHSELNLSSLELGDSALYFCASSSPNGGEQYFGPGTRLTVT.